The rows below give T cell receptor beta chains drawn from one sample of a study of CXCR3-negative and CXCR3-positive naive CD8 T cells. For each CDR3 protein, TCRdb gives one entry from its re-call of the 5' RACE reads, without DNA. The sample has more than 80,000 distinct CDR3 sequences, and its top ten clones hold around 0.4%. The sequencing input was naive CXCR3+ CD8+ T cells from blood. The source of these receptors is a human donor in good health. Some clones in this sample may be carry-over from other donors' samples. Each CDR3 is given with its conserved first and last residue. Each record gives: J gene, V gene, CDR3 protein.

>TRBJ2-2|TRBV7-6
CASSLGTSSGELFF
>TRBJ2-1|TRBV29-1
CSVGGQGRTYNEQFF
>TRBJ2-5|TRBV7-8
CASSQRQPKETQYF
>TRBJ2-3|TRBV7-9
CASSPTTSTDTQYF
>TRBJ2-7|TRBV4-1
CASSQDIGVFSYEQYF
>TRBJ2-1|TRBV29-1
CSVGAGLANEQFF
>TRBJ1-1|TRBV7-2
CASSPQGFRTEAFF
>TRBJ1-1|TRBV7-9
CASSHLGSGVWTEAFF
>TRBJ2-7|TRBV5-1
CASSLAEHRSSYEQYF
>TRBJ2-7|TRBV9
CASSTSGSGLYEQYF
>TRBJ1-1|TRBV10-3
CAISLQNKNTEAFF
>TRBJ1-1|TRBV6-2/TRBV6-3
CASSYQGQNTEAFF
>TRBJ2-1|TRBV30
CAWSVSLNEQFF
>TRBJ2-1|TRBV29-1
CSVLGTSGSGGSSYNEQFF
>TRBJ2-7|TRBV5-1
CASSWDSGYEQYF
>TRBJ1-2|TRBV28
CASSQTVYYGYTF
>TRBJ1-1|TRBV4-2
CASSQAGRLEAFF
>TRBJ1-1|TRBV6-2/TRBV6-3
CASSYNWRTEAFF
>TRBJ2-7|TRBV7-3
CASSMGLAELYEQYF
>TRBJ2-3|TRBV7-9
CASSLSLAGTTDTQYF
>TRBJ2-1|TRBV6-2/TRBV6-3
CASSPNPTSVLRSYNEQFF
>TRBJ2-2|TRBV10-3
CAISESTLGQPYTGELFF
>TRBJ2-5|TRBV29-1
CSVEFRNQETQYF
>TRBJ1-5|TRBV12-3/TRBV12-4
CASAGSPPKGSQPQHF
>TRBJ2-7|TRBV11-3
CASQTRDSSYEQYF
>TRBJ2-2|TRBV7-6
CASSLSGNTGELFF
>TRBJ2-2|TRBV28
CASSLLGPADRSGELFF
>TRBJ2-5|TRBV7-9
CASSPTLSGSGQETQYF
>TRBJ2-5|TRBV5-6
CASSHLRDNQETQYF
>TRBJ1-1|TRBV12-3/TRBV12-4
CASSFGGAWTEAFF
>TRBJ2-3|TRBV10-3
CAISESPAGGGDTQYF
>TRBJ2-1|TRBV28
CASSPKRERGEQFF
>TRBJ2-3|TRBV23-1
CASSQSPSGRTDTQYF
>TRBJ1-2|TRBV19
CASSMGTDYYGYTF
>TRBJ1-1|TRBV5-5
CASSLGYLDTEAFF
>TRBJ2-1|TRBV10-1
CASSPLTGTSGYNEQFF
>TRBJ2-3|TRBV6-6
CASSKRGGNSDTQYF
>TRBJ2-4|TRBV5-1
CASSLSQGEKNIQYF
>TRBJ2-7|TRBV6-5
CASSYSDSYEQYF
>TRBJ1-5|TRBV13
CASSFTGEVDQPQHF
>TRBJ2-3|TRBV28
CASSSIFNSNDFRNTDTQYF
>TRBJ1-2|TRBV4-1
CASSQVPKDYGYTF
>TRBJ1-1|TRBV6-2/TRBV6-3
CASSYPDRGETEAFF
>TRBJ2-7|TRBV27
CASSLGRNYEQYF
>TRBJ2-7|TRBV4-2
CASSQGLAGVYEQYF
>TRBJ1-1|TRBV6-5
CASSLRLDRTWGNTEAFF
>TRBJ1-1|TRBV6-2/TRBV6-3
CASSYDEESEAFF
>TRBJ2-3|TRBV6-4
CASSDSIRADTQYF
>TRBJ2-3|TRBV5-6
CASSFAGSPTDTQYF
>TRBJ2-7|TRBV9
CASSLRQAPYEQYF
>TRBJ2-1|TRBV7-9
CASRGDSYNEQFF
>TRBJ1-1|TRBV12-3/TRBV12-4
CASSPQGMNTEAFF
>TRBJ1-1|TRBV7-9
CASSGTANTEVFF
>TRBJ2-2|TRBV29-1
CSVAKDTYTGELFF
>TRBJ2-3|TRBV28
CASSLVTGTDTQYF
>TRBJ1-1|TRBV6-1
CASSTVDLSTEAFF
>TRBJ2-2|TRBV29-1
CSVAGTGNTGELFF
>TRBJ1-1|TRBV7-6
CASSLAAGSMNTEAFF